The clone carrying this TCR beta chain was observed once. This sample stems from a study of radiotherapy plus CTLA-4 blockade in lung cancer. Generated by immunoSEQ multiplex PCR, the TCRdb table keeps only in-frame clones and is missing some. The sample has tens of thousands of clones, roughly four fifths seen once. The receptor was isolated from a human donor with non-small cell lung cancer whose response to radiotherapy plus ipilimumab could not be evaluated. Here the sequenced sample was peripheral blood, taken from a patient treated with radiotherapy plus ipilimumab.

For the CDR3, the DNA is TGTGCCACCAGCACTGTGGGGGGGAGAGAGACCCAGTACTTC. This sequence encodes CATSTVGGRETQYF. The chain joins TRBV15 to TRBJ2-5; TRBD2 aligns across 7 bases. This CDR3 region has 14 residues. The germline gives CDR1 LNHNV, CDR2 YYDKDF (reference sequence). Trimming took 4 bases from V and 4 from J; bases not matched to a gene: 6.